This TCR beta chain came from a study of blood T cell repertoires in COVID-19. About the research overall: Acute-phase and convalescent COVID-19 samples originated in the United States, Italy and Spain. T cells, B-cell-depleted T cells, or PBMCs provided the cDNA or gDNA that served as material.

V lost 4 bases to trimming and J lost 5 bases, with 15 bases between them. This CDR3 comprises 15 residues. CDR1 is MGHRA, CDR2 YSYEKL, per germline. This clone was detected only once. Original methodology: Scientists estimated how many nucleated cells there were by amplifying reference gene primers. Data came from immunoSEQ multiplex PCR; TCRdb stores just in-frame clones and leaves some out. The V and J calls and the clone size are those of that table, but D and trimming were determined from the DNA. The top ten hold roughly 4% of the sample, which has some 220,000 clones, approximately 84% seen once.

The chain is built from TRBV4-1 and TRBJ1-5; TRBD1 might be the D (6 bases). Specimen: peripheral blood. The receptor comes from a man over 45 with acute or convalescent COVID-19. As DNA, the CDR3 is TGCGCCAGCAGCCTCGGGGACACTTACCATCAGCCCCAGCATTTT. Encoded protein: CASSLGDTYHQPQHF.